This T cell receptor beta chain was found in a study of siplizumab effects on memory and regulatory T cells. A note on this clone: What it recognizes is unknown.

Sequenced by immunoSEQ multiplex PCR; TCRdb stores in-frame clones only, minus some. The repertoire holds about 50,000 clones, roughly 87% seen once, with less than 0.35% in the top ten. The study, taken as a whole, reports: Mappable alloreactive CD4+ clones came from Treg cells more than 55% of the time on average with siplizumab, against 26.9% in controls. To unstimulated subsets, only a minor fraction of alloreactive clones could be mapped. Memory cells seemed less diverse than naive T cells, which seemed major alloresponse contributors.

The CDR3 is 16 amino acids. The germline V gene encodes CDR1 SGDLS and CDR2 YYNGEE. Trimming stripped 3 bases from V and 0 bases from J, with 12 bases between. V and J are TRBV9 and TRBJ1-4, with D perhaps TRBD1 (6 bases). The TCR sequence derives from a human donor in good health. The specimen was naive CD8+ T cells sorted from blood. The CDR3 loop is CASSEGGAPTNEKLFF. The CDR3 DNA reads TGTGCCAGCAGCGAGGGGGGGGCCCCAACTAATGAAAAACTGTTTTTT.